The source of this TCR beta chain is a study of blood T cells in healthy people across ages. Regarding the study as a whole: Using unsorted PBMCs precluded a conclusive naive versus antigen-experienced comparison.

A sample-barcoded 5' primer and a J-beta primer mix were used in a second PCR of roughly 6 to 11 cycles. A single record per CDR3 protein comes from TCRdb applying MiXCR to the 5' RACE reads. The sample lists 1.2 million to 1.5 million distinct CDR3 sequences; about 43% were seen once. Turning to this clonotype: The antigen remains unidentified.

Donors were healthy Caucasian individuals from Russia aged about 6 to 90. Per sample, a minimum of 6.5 million PBMCs were isolated. This clonotype was obtained from a woman aged 18-30 years in good health. What was sequenced was blood.

CDR3 residues: CSVERVKGQGAAEAFF. DNA of the CDR3: TGCAGCGTGGAGAGAGTAAAAGGACAGGGGGCTGCTGAAGCTTTCTTT. The V gene is TRBV29-1, the J gene TRBJ1-1; 11 bases are a match to TRBD1. The length of the CDR3 is 16 residues. V was pared by 6 bases and J by 6 bases, with 15 bases of the junction left unmatched. Germline V gives CDR1 SQVTM, CDR2 ANQGSEA.